This entry lists 32 T cell receptor beta chains sequenced from one sample in a study of cytomegalovirus exposure and HLA in healthy donors. 13 Jbeta primers and 60 Vbeta primers were used for the PCR. Libraries were prepared by immunoSEQ multiplex PCR; TCRdb keeps only in-frame clonotypes and omits some of them. The table records roughly 120,000 clones, around 73% of them present only once. The sequenced material came from PBMCs. The receptors shown here come from a woman aged 40-49 years in good health and CMV-seropositive.

The chain carries TRBV15 and TRBJ1-1; TRBD1 agrees at 7 bases. V lost 7 bases to trimming and J lost 3 bases; unmatched junction nucleotides: 8. Germline V CDR1 and CDR2: LNHNV, YYDKDF (reference sequence). The CDR3 spans 14 residues. CDR3 sequence reads: CATNKGQADTEAFF. Here the CDR3 DNA reads TGTGCCACCAACAAAGGACAGGCGGACACTGAAGCTTTCTTT.

For this clone: The junction and the germline gene differ at one end; a read error may be behind it. V is TRBV7-7 and J is TRBJ2-7; 9 bases map to TRBD1. In germline, CDR1 is SSHAT, CDR2 FNYEAQ (reference sequence). CDR3 length equals 13 residues. The CDR3 reads CASSRDRGYEQYF. The DNA of the CDR3 is TGTGCTAGCAGCCGAGACAGGGGGTACGAGCAGTACTTC.

This clone has more than one count but fewer than ten. The genes are TRBV7-9 and TRBJ2-7; 8 positions agree with TRBD1. CDR3 length equals 14 residues. The V gene's germline CDR1 is SEHNR and CDR2 FQNEAQ (reference sequence). V shed 5 bases and J 2 bases; nucleotides not matched to a gene: 5. The CDR3 is CASSPRQGTYEQYF. In DNA form, the CDR3 reads TGTGCCAGCAGCCCGCGACAGGGGACCTACGAGCAGTACTTC.

V is TRBV7-9 and J is TRBJ1-1; 7 bases map to TRBD1. With V trimmed by 5 bases and J by 7 bases, 13 bases remained unmatched. Germline V lookup: CDR1 SEHNR, CDR2 FQNEAQ (reference sequence). The CDR3 has 15 amino acids. CDR3 bases: TGTGCCAGCAGCCCTCGTAGGACAGGTCTTAATGAAGCTTTCTTT. Amino acid sequence: CASSPRRTGLNEAFF.

The chain links TRBV18 to TRBJ2-7, with TRBD1 identical over 10 bases. Germline V gene lookup returns CDR1 KGHSH and CDR2 LQKENI. This CDR3 has 15 residues. The V segment lost 5 bases and the J segment 6 bases; nucleotides outside the gene matches: 10. The DNA for the CDR3 is TGTGCCAGCTCATCTGGGACAGGGGAGGCCTCCGAGCAGTACTTC. This encodes CASSSGTGEASEQYF.

This clone was recorded once. J is TRBJ1-5 and V is TRBV7-9, with D possibly matching TRBD1 (5 bases). In germline, CDR1 is SEHNR, CDR2 FQNEAQ (reference sequence). The V and J ends lost 5 bases and 2 bases respectively, with 7 bases between them. The CDR3 has 13 amino acids. CDR3 sequence (DNA): TGTGCCAGCAGCGCACAGGGCAATCAGCCCCAGCATTTT. Translating gives CASSAQGNQPQHF.

The chain carries TRBV15 and TRBJ2-7, with D possibly matching TRBD1 (6 bases). The CDR3 spans 14 residues. Germline V CDR1 and CDR2: LNHNV, YYDKDF (reference sequence). V was shortened by 4 bases and J by 6 bases, with 16 bases between the two germline ends. The CDR3 region is CATSKRTARVEQYF. Here the CDR3 DNA reads TGTGCCACCAGCAAAAGGACAGCTCGGGTCGAGCAGTACTTC. Full variable domain (missing parts from reference TRBV15 and TRBJ2-7): DAMVIQNPRYQVTQFGKPVTLSCSQTLNHNVMYWYQQKSSQAPKLLFHYYDKDFNNEADTPDNFQSRRPNTSFCFLDIRSPGLGDTAMYLCATSKRTARVEQYFGPGTRLTVT.

The chain couples TRBV2 to TRBJ1-2; TRBD1 is a possible D gene (6 bases). The CDR3 spans 14 residues. The V and J ends lost 7 bases and 0 bases respectively, with 12 bases between them. Germline CDR1 reads SNHLY; CDR2 reads FYNNEI. In nucleotides, the CDR3 is TGTGCCAGCAATCGCGACAGGACTAACTATGGCTACACCTTC. Translation gives CASNRDRTNYGYTF.

The chain combines TRBV10-1 with TRBJ2-1; TRBD1 matches 7 bases. Per the germline V gene, CDR1 is WNHNN and CDR2 is SYGVQD (reference sequence). The CDR3 runs 13 residues. V gave up 7 bases and J gave up 5 bases; unmatched junction bases: 5. The CDR3 spells CASIFDRDNEQFF. The CDR3 coding sequence is TGCGCCAGCATCTTCGACAGGGACAATGAGCAGTTCTTC.

This clone showed up just a few times. The chain employs TRBV7-2 and TRBJ2-5, with unresolved D. The J call is in doubt because the DNA end fits TRBJ2-7 better. The V gene's germline CDR1 is SGHTA and CDR2 FQGNSA. The CDR3 sequence is 11 residues long. CDR3 in amino acids: CASSLDLEQYF. As DNA, the CDR3 is TGTGCCAGCAGCTTAGACCTCGAGCAGTACTTC.

The chain recombines TRBV9 with TRBJ1-4; D is unresolved. Germline loops: CDR1 SGDLS, CDR2 YYNGEE. V lost 0 bases to trimming and J lost 8 bases, with 5 bases between them. This CDR3 has 12 amino acids. The CDR3 region is CASSVGEEKLFF. The CDR3 DNA reads TGTGCCAGCAGCGTAGGAGAGGAAAAACTGTTTTTT.

The rearrangement joins TRBV4-1 to TRBJ2-5; D might be TRBD2 (5 bases). Germline CDR1 and CDR2: MGHRA and YSYEKL. The CDR3 spans 16 residues. V gave up 1 base and J gave up 0 bases, with 12 bases separating them. DNA for the CDR3: TGCGCCAGCAGCCAAGTACCGCCGGACTACCAAGAGACCCAGTACTTC. Translation gives CASSQVPPDYQETQYF.

The chain has TRBV15 and TRBJ1-5; a possible D gene is TRBD1 (6 bases). Germline assignment: CDR1 LNHNV and CDR2 YYDKDF (reference sequence). With 5 bases removed from V and 7 bases from J, the gap between germline ends came to 15 bases. The CDR3 covers 14 residues. CDR3 amino acids: CATSGRGRLQPQHF. CDR3 nucleotides: TGTGCCACCAGCGGCAGGGGAAGGTTACAGCCCCAGCATTTT.

This clone showed up just a few times. The rearrangement uses TRBV5-6 and TRBJ1-1; no clear D. Germline loops: CDR1 SGHDT, CDR2 YYEEEE. Trimming took 1 base from V and 4 from J, leaving 11 bases between them. The CDR3 runs 14 residues. The CDR3 nucleotides are TGTGCCAGCAGCTTGACGGGAAGGAGCACTGAAGCTTTCTTT. This codes for CASSLTGRSTEAFF.

The chain couples TRBV11-1 to TRBJ2-7; 7 bases map to TRBD1. This CDR3 has 12 amino acids. Germline CDR1 reads SGHAT; CDR2 reads FQDESV (reference sequence). The V segment lost 5 bases and the J segment 5 bases; nucleotides outside the gene matches: 3. CDR3 region: CASSHDRDEQYF. The CDR3 DNA reads as TGTGCCAGCAGCCACGACAGGGACGAGCAGTACTTC.

This clone was counted only a few times. This rearrangement joins TRBV7-2 to TRBJ1-1; D ambiguous. CDR1 and CDR2 (germline): SGHTA, FQGNSA. V was cut by 1 base and J by 0 bases, with 9 bases left in between. The CDR3 has 15 residues. CDR3 coding DNA: TGTGCCAGCAGCTTAGATTTAGTGGTGAACACTGAAGCTTTCTTT. Encoded protein: CASSLDLVVNTEAFF.

This chain uses TRBV5-1 with TRBJ1-1; 9 nucleotides agree with TRBD1. This CDR3 spans 14 amino acids. Germline CDR1 and CDR2: SGHRS and YFSETQ. The trim removed 0 bases at V and 8 bases at J, leaving 5 bases unmatched. CDR3 in DNA: TGCGCCAGCAGCTTGGGCGGGACAGGGTGGGAAGCTTTCTTT. Protein product: CASSLGGTGWEAFF. The full variable domain, completed using reference TRBV5-1 and TRBJ1-1, is KAGVTQTPRYLIKTRGQQVTLSCSPISGHRSVSWYQQTPGQGLQFLFEYFSETQRNKGNFPGRFSGRQFSNSRSEMNVSTLELGDSALYLCASSLGGTGWEAFFGQGTRLTVV.

The chain carries TRBV5-1 and TRBJ1-4; TRBD1 matches 8 bases. This CDR3 spans 14 amino acids. J gave up 5 bases and V 2 bases, and 2 bases lay outside the gene matches. Germline values: CDR1 SGHRS, CDR2 YFSETQ. The CDR3 region is CASSLTGGNEKLFF. For the CDR3, the DNA is TGCGCCAGCAGCTTAACAGGGGGAAATGAAAAACTGTTTTTT.

This clone was observed a single time. This chain connects TRBV29-1 to TRBJ2-1; 7 nucleotides agree with TRBD2. The CDR3 sequence is 12 residues long. V dropped 5 bases and J dropped 6; count of bases not matched to a gene: 4. CDR1 and CDR2 (germline): SQVTM, ANQGSEA. The CDR3 DNA follows: TGCAGCGTTTACCGGACTAGCAATGAGCAGTTCTTC. Translating it yields CSVYRTSNEQFF.

The chain links TRBV7-3 to TRBJ1-2; TRBD1 aligns across 9 bases. Germline CDR1 reads SGHTA; CDR2 reads FQGTGA. CDR3 length equals 14 residues. V gave up 5 bases and J gave up 7 bases; unmatched junction bases: 8. The DNA of the CDR3 is TGTGCCAGCAGCCCTTCGGGACAGGGTGTTGGCTACACCTTC. The encoded protein is CASSPSGQGVGYTF. Full variable domain (remainder filled in from reference TRBV7-3 and TRBJ1-2): GAGVSQTPSNKVTEKGKYVELRCDPISGHTALYWYRQSLGQGPEFLIYFQGTGAADDSGLPNDRFFAVRPEGSVSTLKIQRTERGDSAVYLCASSPSGQGVGYTFGSGTRLTVV.

The gene calls are TRBV5-8 and TRBJ2-7; a possible D gene is TRBD1 (5 bases). Germline CDR1 is SGHTS and CDR2 is YDEGEE. This CDR3 comprises 12 residues. V was trimmed by 4 bases and J by 3 bases, leaving 8 bases between them. The CDR3 DNA is TGTGCCAGCAGCGAGCAGGGCTACGAGCAGTACTTC. As protein: CASSEQGYEQYF.

The J gene is TRBJ2-2, the V gene TRBV7-8, with a weak D call TRBD2 (6 bases). V lost 2 bases, J lost 1 base, and 14 bases lay in between. Germline CDR1 SGHVS, CDR2 FQNEAQ. The CDR3 length is 17 residues. DNA of the CDR3: TGTGCCAGCAGCTTAAGGCAAGGCGGGGTGAACACCGGGGAGCTGTTTTTT. Translating it yields CASSLRQGGVNTGELFF.

This sequence joins TRBV7-6 and TRBJ1-1, with 8 bases lining up with TRBD1. Germline trimming cut 5 bases from V and 1 base from J; bases unmatched to any gene: 12. The germline V gene encodes CDR1 SGHVS and CDR2 FNYEAQ. This CDR3 spans 17 amino acids. CDR3 sequence: CASSLTQPGQGNTEAFF. The CDR3 DNA reads as TGTGCCAGCAGCCTCACTCAACCTGGACAGGGGAACACTGAAGCTTTCTTT.

The chain uses TRBV5-1 and TRBJ2-7, with 7 nucleotides matching TRBD1. The CDR3 covers 16 residues. From germline, CDR1 is SGHRS and CDR2 YFSETQ. V shed 4 bases and J 3 bases; nucleotides not matched to a gene: 13. The CDR3 loop is CASSQTGTDPFYEQYF. The CDR3 DNA follows: TGCGCCAGCAGCCAGACCGGGACAGATCCTTTCTACGAGCAGTACTTC.

This clone was seen ten or more times. This rearrangement joins TRBV6-1 to TRBJ1-5, with D unresolved. CDR1 and CDR2 from the germline V gene are MNHNS and SASEGT. The CDR3 loop spans 15 amino acids. V was shortened by 4 bases and J by 2 bases, with 12 bases between the two germline ends. CDR3 sequence reads: CASSVGEKGNQPQHF. The CDR3 nucleotides read TGTGCCAGCAGTGTCGGGGAGAAGGGCAATCAGCCCCAGCATTTT.

The rearrangement uses TRBV4-3 and TRBJ1-5; D gene unclear. This CDR3 region has 15 residues. Germline V gene lookup returns CDR1 LGHNA and CDR2 YSLEER. V was clipped by 0 bases and J by 7 bases, with 13 bases between them. In nucleotides, the CDR3 is TGCGCCAGCAGCCAAGATCGAGGGTCGGGACAGCCCCAGCATTTT. Amino acid sequence: CASSQDRGSGQPQHF.

The table lists this clone with a few counts. The V call is TRBV5-1, the J call TRBJ2-7; 7 bases align to TRBD1. With 4 bases clipped from V and 1 base from J, the junction kept 8 bases outside the gene matches. The CDR3 is 15 amino acids. Germline V gene data show CDR1 as SGHRS and CDR2 as YFSETQ. The CDR3 loop is CASSTGQVASYEQYF. Here the CDR3 DNA reads TGCGCCAGCAGCACAGGACAGGTTGCTTCCTACGAGCAGTACTTC.

This clone is deemed medium-sized. The rearrangement uses TRBV5-1 and TRBJ1-1, with D perhaps matching TRBD1 (6 bases). V gave up 2 bases and J gave up 3 bases, with 11 bases separating them. The CDR3 has 14 amino acids. Germline V gene sequence: CDR1 SGHRS, CDR2 YFSETQ. The DNA of the CDR3 is TGCGCCAGCAGCTTCACACAGGGTTACACTGAAGCTTTCTTT. Translated: CASSFTQGYTEAFF.

The chain couples TRBV10-3 to TRBJ2-3, with 13 bases identical to TRBD2. There are 16 residues in the CDR3. Germline CDR1 and CDR2: ENHRY and SYGVKD. J was trimmed by 5 bases and V by 6 bases; bases with no gene match: 8. CDR3 in DNA: TGTGCCATCAGCCAACTAGCGGGGGGGCCCGGAGATACGCAGTATTTT. The encoded protein is CAISQLAGGPGDTQYF.

The chain employs TRBV25-1 and TRBJ1-2; TRBD1 might be the D (6 bases). Trimming took off 1 base at V and 4 bases at J, with 13 bases between the two ends. The CDR3 covers 15 residues. Per germline, CDR1 MGHDK and CDR2 SYGVNS. For the CDR3, the DNA is TGTGCCAGCAGTGAATCGCGACAGGTGGGCTATGGCTACACCTTC. This codes for CASSESRQVGYGYTF.

The chain is built from TRBV27 and TRBJ1-1; D is perhaps TRBD1 (5 bases). Germline V gene lookup returns CDR1 MNHEY and CDR2 SMNVEV (reference sequence). The germline V and J ends were trimmed by 5 bases and 2 bases, with 12 bases remaining between them. The CDR3 covers 14 residues. Here the CDR3 DNA reads TGTGCCAGCAGTGCGACAGCCACAAACACTGAAGCTTTCTTT. Encoded protein: CASSATATNTEAFF.

This clone was seen just once. V gene TRBV4-1 combines with J gene TRBJ2-3; D might be TRBD1 (5 bases). Trimming shortened V by 4 bases and J by 3 bases, and 17 bases separated the two germline ends. Germline CDR1 is MGHRA and CDR2 is YSYEKL. This CDR3 region has 16 residues. CDR3 nucleotide sequence: TGCGCCAGCAGCCCAGGACAAGGCCAAGGGACAGATACGCAGTATTTT. It codes for CASSPGQGQGTDTQYF.